Following are 25 T cell receptor beta chains from one sample sequenced in a study of blood T cells in healthy people across ages. The authors ran a second PCR of roughly 7 to 11 cycles using a sample-barcoded 5' primer and a J-beta primer mix. TCRdb passed the 5' RACE reads through MiXCR, listing each CDR3 protein once. The repertoire consists of some 880,000 distinct CDR3 sequences, with 30% to 45% occurring once and the leading ten covering 10% to 15%. Sequencing was carried out using blood. Receptors originate from a man aged 18 to 30 in good health.

The chain joins TRBV20-1 to TRBJ2-7, with 7 nucleotides matching TRBD1. V trimming: 0 bases; J trimming: 7 bases; junction bases outside the gene matches: 12. Germline V gene sequence: CDR1 DFQATT, CDR2 SNEGSKA (reference sequence). This CDR3 has 15 amino acids. The CDR3 protein is CSARDGTAPYNEQYF. The CDR3 nucleotides read TGCAGTGCTAGAGATGGGACAGCACCCTACAATGAGCAGTACTTC.

A few counts support this clonotype. CDR3 DNA sequence: TGTGCCAGCTCACCACTAGAACAGATACAAGAGACCCAGTACTTC. Translating gives CASSPLEQIQETQYF. The chain has TRBV18 and TRBJ2-5; D gene unclear. V dropped 1 base and J dropped 2 bases, with 11 bases sitting between them. Germline-derived CDR1 and CDR2 are KGHSH and LQKENI. The CDR3 length is 15 residues.

This clonotype was counted only a few times. The chain joins TRBV12-3 or TRBV12-4 to TRBJ1-2; D is undetermined. The CDR3 is made up of 15 amino acids. Trimming removed 6 bases from V and 4 bases from J, with 18 bases in between. The CDR3 nucleotides are TGTGCCAGCAGCCCGAGCTGGGTCGACGGCTATGGCTACACCTTC. Translation: CASSPSWVDGYGYTF.

V usage is TRBV2 and J usage is TRBJ2-1, with a tentative D call TRBD2 (6 bases). The germline V gene encodes CDR1 SNHLY and CDR2 FYNNEI. Trimming shortened V by 6 bases and J by 2 bases, and 17 bases separated the two germline ends. This CDR3 has 16 residues. CDR3 sequence (DNA): TGTGCCAGCAGAGGGACGGACTACGGTCCCTACAATGAGCAGTTCTTC. As protein: CASRGTDYGPYNEQFF.

This clonotype has a single count. V gene TRBV14 combines with J gene TRBJ1-3; 7 positions match TRBD1. J was trimmed by 0 bases and V by 4 bases; bases with no gene match: 6. The CDR3 has 16 amino acids. CDR1 is SGHDN, CDR2 FVKESK, per germline. In DNA form, the CDR3 reads TGTGCCAGCAGCCTGCCGGGACAGTTCTCTGGAAACACCATATATTTT. This sequence encodes CASSLPGQFSGNTIYF.

In DNA, the CDR3 is TGTGCCACAAGGAGGGGGGAATGGGATACGCAGTATTTT. Translated, it gives CATRRGEWDTQYF. The chain links TRBV6-5 to TRBJ2-3; D could derive from TRBD1 or TRBD2 (6 bases each). The CDR3 is made up of 13 amino acids. CDR1 MNHEY and CDR2 SVGAGI come from the germline V gene. V lost 10 bases, J lost 6 bases, and 17 bases lay in between.

This clonotype was recorded at least ten times. V and J are TRBV20-1 and TRBJ2-3; 12 bases fit TRBD2. V was pared by 4 bases and J by 5 bases, with 13 bases of the junction left unmatched. This CDR3 is built from 17 residues. The germline CDR1 and CDR2 sequences are DFQATT and SNEGSKA (reference sequence). CDR3 protein: CSANPPSGGAGGDTQYF. CDR3 coding DNA: TGCAGTGCTAACCCTCCTAGCGGGGGGGCCGGCGGAGATACGCAGTATTTT.

As concerns this clonotype: The junction shows a germline mismatch at one end, possibly a read error. The chain couples TRBV7-2 to TRBJ2-3; 9 bases fit TRBD2. There are 17 residues in the CDR3. Per the germline V gene, CDR1 is SGHTA and CDR2 is FQGNSA. CDR3 DNA: TGCGCCAGCAGCTTAGCGCGGGGGGGTCCTCCACCAGATACGCAGTATTTT. Translating gives CASSLARGGPPPDTQYF.

The chain links TRBV6-5 to TRBJ2-1; D unclear. Germline-derived CDR1 and CDR2 are MNHEY and SVGAGI. The CDR3 has 16 residues. V was shortened by 6 bases and J by 0 bases, with 15 bases between the two germline ends. CDR3 sequence: CASRPGSNISYNEQFF. The CDR3 DNA is TGTGCCAGCAGACCCGGGTCCAACATCTCCTACAATGAGCAGTTCTTC.

This clonotype was seen more than once but under ten times. The CDR3 spells CASSHKTRAQGRLDTQYF. CDR3 DNA: TGTGCCAGCAGCCATAAGACCCGGGCTCAGGGCCGGTTGGATACGCAGTATTTT. The chain combines TRBV3-1 with TRBJ2-3, with D perhaps matching TRBD1 (5 bases). The CDR3 contains 18 residues. Germline V gives CDR1 LGHDT, CDR2 YNNKEL (reference sequence). V lost 3 bases and J lost 6, with 25 bases in between.

This clonotype appeared a single time. The chain couples TRBV21-1 to TRBJ2-6; TRBD1 is the table's D call and was not checked against the DNA. TRBV21-1 is recorded as a pseudogene. This CDR3 is built from 23 residues. The CDR3 DNA reads as TGTGCCAGCAGCAAAGTTCCCCCCGGTGGATGGGGGGCAATAGGATCTGGGGCCAACGTCCTGACTTTC. It is translated as CASSKVPPGGWGAIGSGANVLTF.

This clonotype has more than one count but fewer than ten. This chain connects TRBV25-1 to TRBJ1-1; 10 positions match TRBD1. After removal of 8 bases from V and 1 base from J, the junction contained 7 bases not matched to a gene. The CDR3 is 15 amino acids. Germline V gene data show CDR1 as MGHDK and CDR2 as SYGVNS. This chain's CDR3 is CASRPGTGENTEAFF. CDR3 bases: TGTGCCAGCCGTCCCGGGACAGGGGAGAACACTGAAGCTTTCTTT.

This chain joins TRBV7-2 and TRBJ1-2, with D uncertain. The V and J ends lost 5 bases and 8 bases respectively, with 15 bases between them. CDR1 SGHTA and CDR2 FQGNSA come from the germline V gene. The CDR3 consists of 13 residues. The DNA for the CDR3 is TGTGCCAGCAGCCGGACGGACCCCTTAGGCTACACCTTC. Encoded protein: CASSRTDPLGYTF.

This clonotype was counted only a few times. This chain joins TRBV13 and TRBJ1-1; weak D call: TRBD1 (5 bases). There are 14 residues in the CDR3. CDR1 PRHDT and CDR2 FYEKMQ come from the germline V gene (reference sequence). V lost 3 bases and J lost 2, with 10 bases in between. The CDR3 reads CASSLTDSNTEAFF. CDR3 sequence (DNA): TGTGCCAGCAGCTTGACAGATTCAAACACTGAAGCTTTCTTT.

Many counts were recorded for this clonotype. The J gene is TRBJ2-7, the V gene TRBV2; D is perhaps TRBD1 (5 bases). Germline lookup yields CDR1 SNHLY and CDR2 FYNNEI. V dropped 3 bases and J dropped 11 bases, with 8 bases sitting between them. The CDR3 contains 10 residues. This CDR3 is CASSDTGEYF. Written as DNA, the CDR3 is TGTGCCAGCAGTGATACAGGCGAGTACTTC.

This clonotype was seen more than once but under ten times. This chain uses TRBV29-1 with TRBJ1-4; D may be TRBD1 (6 bases). V was shortened by 3 bases and J by 6 bases, with 11 bases between the two germline ends. Per germline, CDR1 SQVTM and CDR2 ANQGSEA. The CDR3 consists of 13 residues. CDR3 protein: CSVDSPGDEKLFF. The DNA for the CDR3 is TGCAGCGTTGATAGCCCAGGGGATGAAAAACTGTTTTTT.

The count of this clonotype is one. A junction end diverges from the germline sequence, so it may reflect a read error. The chain employs TRBV3-1 and TRBJ1-2, with TRBD1 as a possible D gene (5 bases). The CDR3 contains 16 residues. Germline V gene data show CDR1 as LGHDT and CDR2 as YNNKEL (reference sequence). The CDR3 protein is CASSQETEDSRYDYTF. In DNA, the CDR3 is TGTGCCAGCAGCCAAGAAACGGAAGACAGTCGGTATGACTACACCTTC.

In this sample, this clonotype turned up a few times. The rearrangement links TRBV7-2 to TRBJ2-1, with D maybe TRBD1 (6 bases). CDR3 size: 14 residues. The V end lost 6 bases, the J end lost 8 bases, and 17 bases lay between the germline ends. Germline CDR1 is SGHTA and CDR2 is FQGNSA. CDR3 in DNA: TGTGCCAGCAGTTCCCCGGACAGTTTCGATGAGCAGTTCTTC. This sequence encodes CASSSPDSFDEQFF.

The chain employs TRBV5-1 and TRBJ2-2; D not resolved. Germline V gives CDR1 SGHRS, CDR2 YFSETQ. The CDR3 totals 14 residues. The V and J ends lost 2 bases and 6 bases respectively, with 11 bases between them. The CDR3: CASSLPNTAGELFF. The CDR3 DNA reads as TGCGCCAGCAGCTTACCTAACACCGCCGGGGAGCTGTTTTTT.

V usage is TRBV7-2 and J usage is TRBJ2-5; 9 bases are a match to TRBD2. Germline V gene sequence: CDR1 SGHTA, CDR2 FQGNSA. CDR3 length: 15 amino acids. V was clipped by 5 bases and J by 11 bases; unmatched bases: 15. Written as DNA, the CDR3 is TGTGCCAGCAGCGTCGGTGGGACTAGCATCAATGAGCAGTACTTC. This translates into CASSVGGTSINEQYF.

On this clonotype: This may stem from a read error, because a much larger clone lies one nucleotide away. The chain couples TRBV5-1 to TRBJ2-4; D tentatively reads TRBD1 or TRBD2 (5 bases each). The J call is uncertain, as TRBJ2-7 better fits the DNA end. In germline, CDR1 is SGHRS, CDR2 YFSETQ. The length of the CDR3 is 14 residues. CDR3 sequence: CASSAGTDAYEQYF. CDR3 nucleotide sequence: TGCGCCAGCAGCGCTGGGACCGACGCCTACGAGCAGTACTTC.

The chain is built from TRBV6-1 and TRBJ1-2; no definite D call. Trimming removed 6 bases at V and 3 bases at J, with 8 bases between. CDR1 is MNHNS, CDR2 SASEGT, per germline. The CDR3 has 12 amino acids. CDR3 protein: CASSRVHYGYTF. CDR3 DNA: TGTGCCAGCAGCCGGGTCCACTATGGCTACACCTTC.

The chain joins TRBV9 to TRBJ2-7; D gene unclear. With 3 bases removed from V and 3 bases from J, the gap between germline ends came to 13 bases. This CDR3 comprises 14 residues. Germline CDR1 reads SGDLS; CDR2 reads YYNGEE. The chain's CDR3 is CASSDSSSFYEQYF. The CDR3, as DNA: TGTGCCAGCAGCGACTCCTCTAGTTTCTACGAGCAGTACTTC.

This clonotype was counted between two and nine times. V and J are TRBV9 and TRBJ2-1; D perhaps matches TRBD2 (6 bases). The DNA end favors TRBJ2-7, so the J call may be wrong. CDR1 SGDLS and CDR2 YYNGEE come from the germline V gene. This CDR3 is built from 16 residues. CDR3 sequence: CASSVGAGTSYNEQYF. In DNA form, the CDR3 reads TGTGCCAGCAGCGTAGGTGCGGGGACCTCCTACAATGAGCAGTACTTC.

This clonotype was seen more than once but under ten times. The genes are TRBV11-3 and TRBJ2-7; tentative D call: TRBD2 (5 bases). The ends were cut back, 8 bases at V and 0 bases at J, with 17 bases in the middle. In germline, CDR1 is SGHNT, CDR2 YENEEA. The CDR3 loop spans 15 amino acids. CDR3 sequence (DNA): TGTGCCAGCGGGAGAAGTGGGGTGGGCTCCTACGAGCAGTACTTC. This translates into CASGRSGVGSYEQYF.